This T cell receptor (beta chain) came from a study of blood T cell repertoires in COVID-19. Study context: COVID-19 samples, acute and convalescent, were from the United States, Italy and Spain.

Per the authors' pipeline: Nucleated cell counts were estimated from reference gene primer amplification. Data came from immunoSEQ multiplex PCR; TCRdb stores just in-frame clones and leaves some out. V, J and clone size are those of that table, while D and trimming were read from the DNA. In the table there are fewer than 35,000 clones, roughly nine tenths of which are singletons. Per the germline V gene, CDR1 is LNHDA and CDR2 is SQIVND (reference sequence). The CDR3 contains 15 residues. The V end was cut by 5 bases, the J end by 5 bases, with 15 bases between. The sequence derives from a man older than 75 with acute or convalescent COVID-19. Material: peripheral blood. V gene TRBV19 combines with J gene TRBJ1-4, with D hard to call. DNA of the CDR3: TGTGCCAGTAGTCCCTGGTCAGCGAGCAATGAAAAACTGTTTTTT. This codes for CASSPWSASNEKLFF.